A selection of T cell receptor beta chains follows, all from one sample in a study of T-cell memory formation after mild COVID-19. TCRdb called the 5' RACE reads again in MiXCR, with one record for every CDR3 protein. The table includes around 53,000 distinct CDR3 sequences, approximately 12% detected once. The specimen sequenced was PBMCs or a T cell subset sorted from them (not recorded which). Receptors were obtained from a young man who had mild COVID-19 (a few samples of this study predate the infection). Cell type and time point are not known. CDR3s include the opening cysteine and the closing phenylalanine or tryptophan. Each record gives: J gene, V gene, D gene, clone size, CDR3 protein, CDR3 DNA. The D gene is left open where the match is weak. The size entry is marked missing in some rows and otherwise reads once, few, many or a size class.

j_call: TRBJ2-5
v_call: TRBV5-1
d_call: TRBD2
clone_size: many
cdr3_aa: CASTQTGLAGETQYF
cdr3_nt: TGCGCCAGCACGCAAACGGGACTAGCGGGGGAGACCCAGTACTTC

j_call: TRBJ1-1
v_call: TRBV6-2/TRBV6-3
d_call: -
clone_size: few
cdr3_aa: CASSYQKTEAFF
cdr3_nt: TGTGCCAGCAGTTACCAGAAGACTGAAGCTTTCTTT

j_call: TRBJ1-2
v_call: TRBV5-6
d_call: -
clone_size: -
cdr3_aa: CASSRAYGYTF
cdr3_nt: TGTGCCAGCTCTCGAGCCTATGGCTACACCTTC

j_call: TRBJ2-3
v_call: TRBV7-3
d_call: -
clone_size: -
cdr3_aa: CASSLSPLKTDTQYF
cdr3_nt: TGTGCCAGCAGCTTATCCCCGCTGAAAACAGATACGCAGTATTTT

j_call: TRBJ2-3
v_call: TRBV7-3
d_call: -
clone_size: many
cdr3_aa: CASSLTGVATDTQYF
cdr3_nt: TGTGCCAGCAGCTTAACGGGGGTTGCCACAGATACGCAGTATTTT

j_call: TRBJ1-3
v_call: TRBV7-8
d_call: -
clone_size: few
cdr3_aa: CASSSGRLGGNTIYF
cdr3_nt: TGTGCCAGCAGCTCCGGACGACTGGGAGGAAACACCATATATTTT

j_call: TRBJ2-1
v_call: TRBV6-5
d_call: TRBD2
clone_size: many
cdr3_aa: CATKGSGGAYNEQFF
cdr3_nt: TGTGCCACCAAAGGGAGCGGGGGGGCCTACAATGAGCAGTTCTTC

j_call: TRBJ1-1
v_call: TRBV5-1
d_call: TRBD1
clone_size: many
cdr3_aa: CASSNQGADEAFF
cdr3_nt: TGCGCCAGCAGCAATCAGGGGGCGGATGAAGCTTTCTTT

j_call: TRBJ1-2
v_call: TRBV24-1
d_call: -
clone_size: -
cdr3_aa: CATSDYYGYTF
cdr3_nt: TGTGCCACCAGTGATTATTACGGCTACACCTTC

j_call: TRBJ2-5
v_call: TRBV29-1
d_call: -
clone_size: few
cdr3_aa: CSVDFPAGETQYF
cdr3_nt: TGCAGCGTTGATTTTCCAGCAGGCGAGACCCAGTACTTC

j_call: TRBJ1-2
v_call: TRBV2
d_call: -
clone_size: -
cdr3_aa: CASSERGSALSYGYTF
cdr3_nt: TGTGCCAGCAGTGAGAGGGGTTCGGCCTTAAGCTATGGCTACACCTTC

j_call: TRBJ2-3
v_call: TRBV7-6
d_call: TRBD2
clone_size: -
cdr3_aa: CASSLRLAGTSTDTQYF
cdr3_nt: TGTGCCAGCAGTTTAAGACTAGCGGGGACGTCCACAGATACGCAGTATTTT

j_call: TRBJ2-1
v_call: TRBV20-1
d_call: -
clone_size: -
cdr3_aa: CSAREDRLSYNEQFF
cdr3_nt: TGCAGTGCTAGAGAGGACCGGCTTTCCTACAATGAGCAGTTCTTC

j_call: TRBJ1-1
v_call: TRBV2
d_call: -
clone_size: few
cdr3_aa: CASTKTENTEAFF
cdr3_nt: TGTGCCAGCACCAAGACGGAGAACACTGAAGCTTTCTTT

j_call: TRBJ2-7
v_call: TRBV6-2/TRBV6-3
d_call: TRBD2
clone_size: many
cdr3_aa: CASSYPTGGRLSYEQYF
cdr3_nt: TGTGCCAGCAGTTACCCGACGGGGGGGCGCCTATCCTACGAGCAGTACTTC

j_call: TRBJ2-5
v_call: TRBV12-3/TRBV12-4
d_call: -
clone_size: few
cdr3_aa: CASSPLQKETQYF
cdr3_nt: TGTGCCAGCAGCCCCCTGCAGAAAGAGACCCAGTACTTC

j_call: TRBJ2-2
v_call: TRBV4-1
d_call: -
clone_size: few
cdr3_aa: CARTYTGELFF
cdr3_nt: TGCGCCAGGACTTACACCGGGGAGCTGTTTTTT

j_call: TRBJ1-3
v_call: TRBV5-8
d_call: -
clone_size: -
cdr3_aa: CASSLTLTGMAGNTIYF
cdr3_nt: TGTGCCAGCAGCCTCACTCTTACAGGGATGGCTGGAAACACCATATATTTT

j_call: TRBJ2-3
v_call: TRBV12-3/TRBV12-4
d_call: -
clone_size: few
cdr3_aa: CASSAGIGGGTDTQYF
cdr3_nt: TGTGCCAGCAGCGCGGGTATCGGGGGCGGGACAGATACGCAGTATTTT

j_call: TRBJ2-1
v_call: TRBV15
d_call: TRBD2
clone_size: many
cdr3_aa: CATRLAGVSYNEQFF
cdr3_nt: TGTGCCACCAGACTAGCGGGGGTCTCCTACAATGAGCAGTTCTTC

j_call: TRBJ2-3
v_call: TRBV7-2
d_call: TRBD2
clone_size: many
cdr3_aa: CASSPPGLAGGGDTQYF
cdr3_nt: TGTGCCAGCAGCCCCCCCGGACTAGCGGGGGGTGGAGATACGCAGTATTTT

j_call: TRBJ2-7
v_call: TRBV12-5
d_call: TRBD1
clone_size: -
cdr3_aa: CASGLVTGRGSSYEQYF
cdr3_nt: TGTGCTAGTGGTTTGGTAACCGGCAGGGGGTCATCCTACGAGCAGTACTTC

j_call: TRBJ1-4
v_call: TRBV5-1
d_call: -
clone_size: many
cdr3_aa: CASSLVGTTNEKLFF
cdr3_nt: TGCGCCAGCAGCTTGGTCGGGACAACTAATGAAAAACTGTTTTTT

j_call: TRBJ2-7
v_call: TRBV30
d_call: -
clone_size: few
cdr3_aa: CACHRDGSYEQYF
cdr3_nt: TGTGCCTGTCACCGGGACGGATCCTACGAGCAGTACTTC

j_call: TRBJ2-3
v_call: TRBV6-2/TRBV6-3
d_call: -
clone_size: -
cdr3_aa: CATKLWTHTDTQYF
cdr3_nt: TGTGCCACTAAACTATGGACGCACACAGATACGCAGTATTTT

j_call: TRBJ2-3
v_call: TRBV6-5
d_call: -
clone_size: -
cdr3_aa: CASSLRHSSTDTQYF
cdr3_nt: TGTGCCAGCAGTTTGCGACACTCTAGCACAGATACGCAGTATTTT

j_call: TRBJ2-5
v_call: TRBV5-1
d_call: TRBD2
clone_size: many
cdr3_aa: CASSSGVAGGPSGETQYF
cdr3_nt: TGCGCCAGCAGCTCCGGTGTAGCGGGGGGCCCCTCGGGAGAGACCCAGTACTTC

j_call: TRBJ1-5
v_call: TRBV5-1
d_call: -
clone_size: -
cdr3_aa: CASSWDSNQPQHF
cdr3_nt: TGCGCCAGCAGCTGGGACAGCAATCAGCCCCAGCATTTT

j_call: TRBJ2-2
v_call: TRBV7-3
d_call: -
clone_size: few
cdr3_aa: CASSLSATGELFF
cdr3_nt: TGTGCCAGCAGCTTATCAGCTACCGGGGAGCTGTTTTTT

j_call: TRBJ2-1
v_call: TRBV9
d_call: -
clone_size: many
cdr3_aa: CASGGAVYNEQFF
cdr3_nt: TGTGCCAGCGGGGGGGCAGTCTACAATGAGCAGTTCTTC

j_call: TRBJ2-5
v_call: TRBV12-3/TRBV12-4
d_call: TRBD2
clone_size: few
cdr3_aa: CASGGVQETQYF
cdr3_nt: TGTGCCAGCGGGGGGGTCCAAGAGACCCAGTACTTC

j_call: TRBJ2-5
v_call: TRBV7-8
d_call: -
clone_size: -
cdr3_aa: CASSFRLEETQYF
cdr3_nt: TGTGCCAGCAGCTTTCGACTGGAGGAGACCCAGTACTTC

j_call: TRBJ2-2
v_call: TRBV11-2
d_call: TRBD1
clone_size: -
cdr3_aa: CASCPGGTGLYTGELFF
cdr3_nt: TGTGCCAGCTGCCCCGGGGGGACAGGGCTGTACACCGGGGAGCTGTTTTTT

j_call: TRBJ2-7
v_call: TRBV20-1
d_call: TRBD2
clone_size: -
cdr3_aa: CSAREGDLYEQYF
cdr3_nt: TGCAGTGCCCGGGAGGGGGACCTATACGAGCAGTACTTC

j_call: TRBJ2-3
v_call: TRBV5-1
d_call: TRBD2
clone_size: many
cdr3_aa: CASSFGGAADTQYF
cdr3_nt: TGCGCCAGCAGCTTCGGGGGGGCTGCAGATACGCAGTATTTT

j_call: TRBJ2-3
v_call: TRBV7-8
d_call: -
clone_size: many
cdr3_aa: CASSLRTDTQYF
cdr3_nt: TGTGCCAGCAGCCTACGCACAGATACGCAGTATTTT

j_call: TRBJ2-1
v_call: TRBV7-2
d_call: TRBD1
clone_size: -
cdr3_aa: CASSHRDSYNEQFF
cdr3_nt: TGTGCCAGCAGCCACCGGGACAGCTACAATGAGCAGTTCTTC

j_call: TRBJ2-5
v_call: TRBV10-3
d_call: TRBD1
clone_size: -
cdr3_aa: CAIGTAQETQYF
cdr3_nt: TGTGCCATCGGGACAGCCCAAGAGACCCAGTACTTC

j_call: TRBJ2-3
v_call: TRBV25-1
d_call: -
clone_size: few
cdr3_aa: CASSDRPSTDTQYF
cdr3_nt: TGTGCCAGCAGTGACAGGCCTAGCACAGATACGCAGTATTTT

j_call: TRBJ2-1
v_call: TRBV4-3
d_call: -
clone_size: -
cdr3_aa: CASSPHGLALYNEQFF
cdr3_nt: TGCGCCAGCAGCCCACATGGACTCGCTTTGTACAATGAGCAGTTCTTC

j_call: TRBJ1-1
v_call: TRBV7-2
d_call: -
clone_size: few
cdr3_aa: CASSPRRGSTEAFF
cdr3_nt: TGTGCCAGCAGCCCTCGTAGGGGTTCCACTGAAGCTTTCTTT

j_call: TRBJ2-2
v_call: TRBV4-3
d_call: -
clone_size: -
cdr3_aa: CASSQEGLAPLNAGELFF
cdr3_nt: TGCGCCAGCAGCCAAGAGGGACTCGCCCCCTTAAACGCCGGGGAGCTGTTTTTT

j_call: TRBJ2-3
v_call: TRBV7-3
d_call: -
clone_size: many
cdr3_aa: CASSLKVQPDTQYF
cdr3_nt: TGTGCCAGCAGCTTAAAGGTCCAGCCAGATACGCAGTATTTT

j_call: TRBJ2-1
v_call: TRBV15
d_call: TRBD2
clone_size: -
cdr3_aa: CATSREGGSPGNEQFF
cdr3_nt: TGTGCCACCAGCAGAGAGGGCGGGAGCCCCGGCAATGAGCAGTTCTTC

j_call: TRBJ1-1
v_call: TRBV20-1
d_call: TRBD1
clone_size: -
cdr3_aa: CSAEDRDTEAFF
cdr3_nt: TGCAGTGCTGAGGACAGGGACACTGAAGCTTTCTTT

j_call: TRBJ2-7
v_call: TRBV5-1
d_call: -
clone_size: many
cdr3_aa: CASRSSYEQYF
cdr3_nt: TGCGCCAGCCGCTCCAGCTACGAGCAGTACTTC

j_call: TRBJ1-4
v_call: TRBV5-1
d_call: -
clone_size: few
cdr3_aa: CASSFLQGANEKLFF
cdr3_nt: TGCGCCAGCAGCTTTTTACAGGGAGCTAATGAAAAACTGTTTTTT

j_call: TRBJ1-5
v_call: TRBV19
d_call: -
clone_size: -
cdr3_aa: CASSIGPRNQPQHF
cdr3_nt: TGTGCCAGTAGTATTGGCCCGCGGAATCAGCCCCAGCATTTT

j_call: TRBJ1-2
v_call: TRBV5-1
d_call: -
clone_size: -
cdr3_aa: CASSITGSLGYTF
cdr3_nt: TGCGCCAGCAGCATAACAGGGTCCCTGGGCTACACCTTC

j_call: TRBJ1-2
v_call: TRBV29-1
d_call: -
clone_size: -
cdr3_aa: CSVEGTTDYGYTF
cdr3_nt: TGCAGCGTTGAAGGGACAACTGACTATGGCTACACCTTC

j_call: TRBJ2-2
v_call: TRBV7-9
d_call: -
clone_size: -
cdr3_aa: CASSLGLVTPYTGELFF
cdr3_nt: TGTGCCAGCAGCCTAGGACTTGTAACCCCCTACACCGGGGAGCTGTTTTTT

j_call: TRBJ2-3
v_call: TRBV5-1
d_call: TRBD1
clone_size: many
cdr3_aa: CASSLDRLDNADTQYF
cdr3_nt: TGCGCCAGCAGCCTGGACAGGCTGGATAATGCAGATACGCAGTATTTT

j_call: TRBJ2-4
v_call: TRBV14
d_call: TRBD1
clone_size: -
cdr3_aa: CASSQGTGFIQYF
cdr3_nt: TGTGCCAGCAGCCAAGGGACAGGGTTCATTCAGTACTTC

j_call: TRBJ2-7
v_call: TRBV9
d_call: -
clone_size: -
cdr3_aa: CASSVAPDSLYEQYF
cdr3_nt: TGTGCCAGCAGCGTGGCTCCAGACAGTCTCTACGAGCAGTACTTC

j_call: TRBJ2-3
v_call: TRBV28
d_call: -
clone_size: -
cdr3_aa: CASTPGGPLDTQYF
cdr3_nt: TGTGCCAGCACCCCTGGGGGGCCTTTAGATACGCAGTATTTT